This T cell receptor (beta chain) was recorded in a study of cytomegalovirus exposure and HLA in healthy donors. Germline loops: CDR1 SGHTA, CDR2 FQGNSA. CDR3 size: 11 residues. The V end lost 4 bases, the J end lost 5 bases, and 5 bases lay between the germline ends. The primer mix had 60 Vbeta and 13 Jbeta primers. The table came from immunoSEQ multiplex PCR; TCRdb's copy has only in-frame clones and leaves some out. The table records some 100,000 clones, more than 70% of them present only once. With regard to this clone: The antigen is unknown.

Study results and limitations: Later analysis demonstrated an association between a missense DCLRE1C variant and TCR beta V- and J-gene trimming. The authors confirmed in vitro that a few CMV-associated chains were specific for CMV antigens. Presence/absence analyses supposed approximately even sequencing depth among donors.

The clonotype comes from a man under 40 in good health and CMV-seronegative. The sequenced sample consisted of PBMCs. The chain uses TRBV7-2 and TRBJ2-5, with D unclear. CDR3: CASSSSETQYF. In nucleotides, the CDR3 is TGTGCCAGCAGCTCGAGTGAGACCCAGTACTTC. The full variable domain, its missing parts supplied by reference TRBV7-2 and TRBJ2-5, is GAGVSQSPSNKVTEKGKDVELRCDPISGHTALYWYRQSLGQGLEFLIYFQGNSAPDKSGLPSDRFSAERTGGSVSTLTIQRTQQEDSAVYLCASSSSETQYFGPGTRLLVL.